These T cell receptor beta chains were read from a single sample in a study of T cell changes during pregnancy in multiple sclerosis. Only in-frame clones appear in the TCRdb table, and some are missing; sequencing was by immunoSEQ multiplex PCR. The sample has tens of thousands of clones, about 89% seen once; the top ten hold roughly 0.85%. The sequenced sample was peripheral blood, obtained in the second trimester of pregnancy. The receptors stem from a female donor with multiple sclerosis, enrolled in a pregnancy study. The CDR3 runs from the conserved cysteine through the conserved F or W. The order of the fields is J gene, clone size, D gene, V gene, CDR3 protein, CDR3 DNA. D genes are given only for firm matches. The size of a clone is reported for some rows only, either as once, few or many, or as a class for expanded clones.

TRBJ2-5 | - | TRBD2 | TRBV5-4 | CASRPASGGPQETQYF | TGTGCCAGCAGACCAGCTAGCGGGGGACCCCAAGAGACCCAGTACTTC
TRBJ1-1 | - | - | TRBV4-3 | CASSRVGQLYTEAFF | TGCGCCAGCAGCCGAGTAGGACAGCTTTACACTGAAGCTTTCTTT
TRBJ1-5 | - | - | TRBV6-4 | CASSDSPNQPQHF | TGTGCCAGCTCGGACAGTCCCAATCAGCCCCAGCATTTT
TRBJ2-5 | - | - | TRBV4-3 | CASSYSPGPTFEQYF | TGCGCCAGCAGCTACTCTCCCGGTCCTACTTTTGAGCAGTACTTC
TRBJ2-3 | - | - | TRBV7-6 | CASSRVYSDTQYF | TGTGCCAGCAGCAGAGTATATTCGGATACGCAGTATTTT
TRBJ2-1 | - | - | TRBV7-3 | CASARDNEQFF | TGTGCCAGCGCCCGGGACAATGAGCAGTTCTTC
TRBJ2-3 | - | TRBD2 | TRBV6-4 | CASSDSMGGADTQYF | TGTGCCAGCAGTGACTCGATGGGAGGGGCAGATACGCAGTATTTT
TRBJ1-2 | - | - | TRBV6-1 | CAGSQANYGYTF | TGTGCCGGGTCCCAGGCTAACTATGGCTACACCTTC
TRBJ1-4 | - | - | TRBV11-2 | CASSLGGNEKLFF | TGTGCCAGCAGCTTGGGGGGTAATGAAAAACTGTTTTTT
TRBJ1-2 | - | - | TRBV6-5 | CASSYGAGYGYTF | TGTGCCAGCAGTTACGGTGCGGGCTATGGCTACACCTTC
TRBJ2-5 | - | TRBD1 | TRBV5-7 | CASSSKTKKGQPQETQYF | TGTGCCAGCAGCTCCAAAACGAAGAAGGGACAGCCGCAAGAGACCCAGTACTTC
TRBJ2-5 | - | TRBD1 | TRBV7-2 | CASNRGDGAQETQYF | TGTGCCAGCAACAGGGGCGACGGCGCCCAAGAGACCCAGTACTTC
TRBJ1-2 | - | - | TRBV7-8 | CASSLAGAGFRYGYTF | TGTGCCAGCAGCTTAGCGGGAGCAGGCTTCCGCTATGGCTACACCTTC
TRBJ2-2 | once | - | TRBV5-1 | CASSLKGPDTGELFF | TGCGCCAGCAGCTTGAAGGGGCCCGACACCGGGGAGCTGTTTTTT
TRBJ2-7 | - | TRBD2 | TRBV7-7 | CASSPSSGLPGLSSYEQYF | TGTGCCAGCAGCCCGTCTAGCGGTCTTCCGGGTTTAAGCTCCTACGAGCAGTACTTC
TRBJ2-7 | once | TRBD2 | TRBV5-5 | CASSLPGLAGSHSYEQYF | TGTGCCAGCAGCCTACCGGGACTAGCGGGAAGTCATTCCTACGAGCAGTACTTC
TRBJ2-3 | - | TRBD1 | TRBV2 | CASTPQGATDTQYF | TGTGCCAGCACCCCGCAGGGGGCCACAGATACGCAGTATTTT
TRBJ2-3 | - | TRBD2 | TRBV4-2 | CASSQGGGGAGNTQYF | TGTGCCAGCAGCCAAGGGGGCGGGGGGGCCGGGAATACGCAGTATTTT
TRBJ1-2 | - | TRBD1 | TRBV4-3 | CASSHDLRTGSENGYTF | TGCGCCAGCAGCCATGATCTCCGGACAGGGTCGGAGAATGGCTACACCTTC
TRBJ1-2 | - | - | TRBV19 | CASSLTKQVPYGYTF | TGTGCCAGTAGCCTTACTAAACAGGTCCCCTATGGCTACACCTTC
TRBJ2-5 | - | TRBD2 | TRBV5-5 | CASSLQFSGGGETQYF | TGTGCCAGCAGTCTCCAATTTAGCGGGGGTGGAGAGACCCAGTACTTC
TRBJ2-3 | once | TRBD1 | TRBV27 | CASTQKGQGTDTQYF | TGTGCCAGCACCCAGAAGGGACAGGGCACAGATACGCAGTATTTT
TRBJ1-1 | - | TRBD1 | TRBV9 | CASSSLGAGTGPMNTEAFF | TGTGCCAGCAGCTCTTTGGGAGCCGGGACAGGGCCCATGAACACTGAAGCTTTCTTT
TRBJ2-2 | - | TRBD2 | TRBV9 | CASSVRGGGGELFF | TGTGCCAGCAGCGTCCGGGGGGGCGGCGGGGAGCTGTTTTTT
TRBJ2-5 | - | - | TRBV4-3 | CASSQDGSGTRPRETQYF | TGCGCCAGCAGCCAAGATGGATCCGGAACTCGACCGCGGGAGACCCAGTACTTC
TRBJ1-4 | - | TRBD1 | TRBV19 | CASSRTGGSEKLFF | TGTGCCAGTAGCAGGACAGGGGGCAGTGAAAAACTGTTTTTT
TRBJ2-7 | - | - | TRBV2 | CASSQTSGEQYF | TGTGCCAGCAGCCAGACTAGTGGCGAGCAGTACTTC
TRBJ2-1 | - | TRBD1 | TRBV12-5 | CASGLGDRRNEQFF | TGTGCTAGTGGTTTGGGGGACAGGAGAAATGAGCAGTTCTTC
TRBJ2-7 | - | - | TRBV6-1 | CASSGDTVSYEQYF | TGTGCCAGCAGCGGGGACACCGTCTCCTACGAGCAGTACTTC
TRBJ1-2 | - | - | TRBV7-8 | CASSLSFSTQNYGYTF | TGTGCCAGCAGCTTAAGTTTTAGTACCCAAAACTATGGCTACACCTTC
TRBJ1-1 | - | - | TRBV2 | CASTEGTEAFF | TGTGCCAGCACAGAGGGAACTGAAGCTTTCTTT
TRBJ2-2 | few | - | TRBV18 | CASSPGQNTGELFF | TGTGCCAGCTCACCTGGACAGAACACCGGGGAGCTGTTTTTT
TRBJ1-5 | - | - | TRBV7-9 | CASSPGGGNQPQHF | TGTGCCAGCAGCCCGGGGGGCGGCAATCAGCCCCAGCATTTT
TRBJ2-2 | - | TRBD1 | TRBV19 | CASSSYGTGFIGELFF | TGTGCCAGTAGTTCTTACGGGACAGGGTTCATCGGGGAGCTGTTTTTT
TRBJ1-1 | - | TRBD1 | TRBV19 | CASRIYTGEEAFF | TGTGCCAGCCGTATATATACAGGGGAAGAAGCTTTCTTT
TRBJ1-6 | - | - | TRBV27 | CASSFGPSGVINSPLHF | TGTGCCAGCAGTTTCGGGCCTTCCGGGGTTATAAATTCACCCCTCCACTTT
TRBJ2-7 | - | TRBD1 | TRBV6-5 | CASRRQGARSDEQYF | TGTGCCAGCAGACGACAGGGGGCGCGGTCGGACGAGCAGTACTTC
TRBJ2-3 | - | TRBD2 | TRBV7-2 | CASSGLRGDLTDTQYF | TGTGCCAGCAGCGGTCTGCGGGGGGACCTCACAGATACGCAGTATTTT
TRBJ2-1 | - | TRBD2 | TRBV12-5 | CASGLGPSGGANEQFF | TGTGCTAGTGGTTTGGGCCCTAGCGGGGGGGCGAATGAGCAGTTCTTC
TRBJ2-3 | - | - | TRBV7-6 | CASSLAGEEADTQYF | TGTGCCAGCAGCTTAGCAGGGGAGGAGGCAGATACGCAGTATTTT
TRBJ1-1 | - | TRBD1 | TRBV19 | CASSRDRGPVDTEAFF | TGTGCCAGTAGCCGCGACAGGGGGCCTGTGGACACTGAAGCTTTCTTT
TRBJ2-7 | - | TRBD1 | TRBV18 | CASSRTGALHYEQYF | TGTGCCAGCTCACGAACAGGGGCGCTCCACTACGAGCAGTACTTC
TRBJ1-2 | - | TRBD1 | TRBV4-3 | CASSQGVGQAYGYTF | TGCGCCAGCAGCCAGGGGGTGGGACAGGCGTATGGCTACACCTTC
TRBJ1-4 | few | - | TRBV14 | CASSQSRPGAEKLFF | TGTGCCAGCAGCCAAAGCCGACCAGGGGCTGAAAAACTGTTTTTT
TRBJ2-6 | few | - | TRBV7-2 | CASSPTTQGFWANVLTF | TGTGCCAGCAGCCCGACCACCCAGGGCTTCTGGGCCAACGTCCTGACTTTC
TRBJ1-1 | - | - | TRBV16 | CASSLLGQTSSEAFF | TGTGCCAGCAGCCTTCTCGGACAGACGTCGTCTGAAGCTTTCTTT
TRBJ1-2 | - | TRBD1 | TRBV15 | CATSRPGGNYGYTF | TGTGCCACCAGCAGGCCAGGGGGGAACTATGGCTACACCTTC
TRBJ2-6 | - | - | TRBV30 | CACWGHGANVLTF | TGTGCCTGTTGGGGGCATGGGGCCAACGTCCTGACTTTC
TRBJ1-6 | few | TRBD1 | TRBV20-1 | CSATGQPVLHF | TGCAGTGCCACGGGACAGCCAGTCCTCCACTTT
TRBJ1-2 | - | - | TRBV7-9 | CASRAAGYGYTF | TGTGCCAGCAGGGCAGCGGGCTATGGCTACACCTTC
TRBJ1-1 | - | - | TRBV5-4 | CASSLVGVPGAFF | TGTGCCAGCAGCTTGGTCGGCGTTCCAGGGGCTTTCTTT
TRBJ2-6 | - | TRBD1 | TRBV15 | CATRDRASGANVLTF | TGTGCCACCCGGGACAGGGCCTCTGGGGCCAACGTCCTGACTTTC
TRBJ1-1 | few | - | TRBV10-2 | CASSEPRQNTEAFF | TGCGCCAGCAGTGAGCCCAGACAAAACACTGAAGCTTTCTTT
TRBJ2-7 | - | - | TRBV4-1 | CASSQDLGGYEQYF | TGCGCCAGCAGCCAAGATTTGGGGGGTTACGAGCAGTACTTC
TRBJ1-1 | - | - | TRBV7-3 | CASSLGGSAEAFF | TGTGCCAGCAGCTTGGGTGGGAGCGCTGAAGCTTTCTTT